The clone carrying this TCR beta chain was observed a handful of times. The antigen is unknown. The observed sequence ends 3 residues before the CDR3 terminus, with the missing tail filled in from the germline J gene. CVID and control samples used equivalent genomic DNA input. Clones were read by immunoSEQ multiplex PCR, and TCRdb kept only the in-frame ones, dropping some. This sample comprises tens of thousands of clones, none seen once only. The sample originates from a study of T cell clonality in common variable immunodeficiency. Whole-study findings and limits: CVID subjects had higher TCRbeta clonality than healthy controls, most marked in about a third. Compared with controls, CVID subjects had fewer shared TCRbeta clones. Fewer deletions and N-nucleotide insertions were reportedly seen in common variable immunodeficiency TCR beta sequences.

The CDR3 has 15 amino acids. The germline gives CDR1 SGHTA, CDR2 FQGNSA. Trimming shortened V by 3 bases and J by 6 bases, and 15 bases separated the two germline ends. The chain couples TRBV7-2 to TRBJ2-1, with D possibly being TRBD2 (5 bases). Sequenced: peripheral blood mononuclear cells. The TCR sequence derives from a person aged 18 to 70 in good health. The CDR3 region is CASSFSLTSGNEQFF. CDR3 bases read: TGTGCCAGCAGCTTTTCCCTAACCAGCGGCAATGAG.